This T cell receptor beta chain came from a study of blood T cell repertoires in COVID-19. Libraries were prepared by immunoSEQ multiplex PCR; TCRdb keeps only in-frame clonotypes and omits some of them. The data show 200,000 to 250,000 clones, roughly nine tenths seen once. The sequence was obtained from a woman in her 50s in a cohort exposed to, infected with or recovered from COVID-19 (not recorded which). Sequenced: PBMCs or T cells enriched from blood (not recorded which).

The CDR3 sequence is CASSLREYGYTF. The DNA of the CDR3 is TGTGCCAGCAGCCTCCGGGAGTATGGCTACACCTTC. The V and J genes are TRBV3-1 (or the pseudogene TRBV3-2) and TRBJ1-2; D gene ambiguous. Germline CDR1 is LGHDT and CDR2 is YNNKEL (reference sequence). The CDR3 has 12 amino acids. V gave up 4 bases and J gave up 5 bases, with 8 bases separating them.